This T cell receptor beta chain was documented in a study of chemoradiotherapy in HPV16-positive cancers. Across the study: Candidate HPV-specific clones and shared TCR motifs came from a couple of HPV16-positive patients.

Produced via immunoSEQ multiplex PCR; TCRdb's table is partial and in-frame only. The table records approximately 980 clones, roughly 94% of them present only once. For this clone: Its matching antigen is unknown.

Trimming cost V 3 bases and J 3 bases, with 7 bases left between them. CDR1 is SGDLS, CDR2 YYNGEE, per germline. The CDR3 is 13 amino acids. Study-level points and caveats: Functional assays defining HPV-specific T cells used only two HPV16-positive patients. In HPV16-positive patients, HPV-responsive T-cell expansion tracked better recurrence-free survival.

Samples were taken several times over chemoradiotherapy. Material: tumor tissue, obtained from a patient who underwent chemoradiotherapy. This TCR came from a human donor with HPV-associated anogenital cancer. This chain links TRBV9 with TRBJ1-5, with D hard to call. The CDR3, as DNA: TGTGCCAGCAGCGCCCCCCCCAATCAGCCCCAGCATTTT. Its translation: CASSAPPNQPQHF.